The T cell receptor (beta chain) described here comes from a study of post-analysis software for immune sequencing data. Carried by the TCR beta cDNA libraries were unique molecular identifiers. TCRdb ran MiXCR on the PCR reads and lists one entry per CDR3 protein. The repertoire includes fewer than 550,000 distinct CDR3 sequences, under 40% of them detected once, and 5% to 6% sits in the top ten. Looked up from germline, CDR1 is DFQATT and CDR2 is SNEGSKA (reference sequence). This CDR3 region has 14 residues. With regard to this clonotype: The antigen remains unidentified.

Findings and caveats of the study: Same-batch preparations were strongly co-clustered by F measure. With TRBV5-6, TRBV5-1 and TRBV20-1 included, 4 to 6 TRBV segments were more frequent in patients than in controls. People with multiple sclerosis had a significantly lower normalized Chao1 diversity than controls did.

Specimen: blood. V is TRBV20-1 and J is TRBJ2-1; 7 bases are shared with TRBD2. This TCR derives from a girl aged 2-17 years with multiple sclerosis. CDR3 nucleotides: TGCAGGGTCCGGGGGGTGAGCGCCATCAATGAGCAGTTCTTC. Translated, it gives CRVRGVSAINEQFF.